This TCR beta chain is drawn from a study of blood T cell repertoires in COVID-19. Study at large: The study drew acute and convalescent COVID-19 samples from the United States, Italy and Spain. T cells, B-cell-depleted T cells, or PBMCs supplied cDNA or gDNA.

Patients from Seattle were sampled longitudinally, starting during active infection. The CDR3 is 16 amino acids. The V gene's germline CDR1 is SGHNT and CDR2 YYREEE (reference sequence). J gave up 4 bases and V 3 bases, and 4 bases lay outside the gene matches. The authors' processing: Estimation of nucleated cell counts relied on the amplification of reference gene primers. Method: immunoSEQ multiplex PCR; TCRdb's copy keeps in-frame clones and lacks some. The DNA was the basis for D and trimming; V, J and clone size are from that table. The sample includes about 250,000 clones, about 91% of them seen just once.

Specimen: peripheral blood. The receptor was derived from a woman aged 25 to 45 with COVID-19, enrolled during active disease. The chain recombines TRBV5-4 with TRBJ2-1, with 13 positions matching TRBD2. This CDR3 reads CASSSGTSGTYNEQFF. The DNA of the CDR3 is TGTGCCAGCAGCTCCGGGACTAGCGGGACATACAATGAGCAGTTCTTC.